This TCR beta chain was identified during a study of OX40 agonist ivuxolimab in advanced cancers. As for the study in general: The eligibility criteria allowed prior anti-PD-1, anti-PD-L1 or anti-CTLA-4 therapy, and about 40% had some. Study-wide findings and caveats: Individuals who were partial responders at 0.1-3.0 mg/kg had clonal expansion that ranked among the lowest. The investigators did not determine what antigen specificity the expanded peripheral T cells had.

Data came from immunoSEQ multiplex PCR; TCRdb stores just in-frame clones and leaves some out. Counted here are tens of thousands of clones, 75% to 95% occurring once; the ten biggest clones make up 2% to 3%. As concerns this clone: Antigen: not known.

The sequencing used CD4+ or CD8+ T cells sorted from blood, collected in a trial of the OX40 agonist ivuxolimab. The sequence was obtained from an adult with an advanced solid tumor such as melanoma, head and neck, liver or kidney cancer.

CDR3 protein: CASSSPGTSFSDTQYF. The DNA for the CDR3 is TGCGCCAGCAGTTCGCCCGGGACTAGTTTTTCAGATACGCAGTATTTT. The chain employs TRBV5-1 and TRBJ2-3; TRBD2 agrees at 8 bases. Germline-derived CDR1 and CDR2 are SGHRS and YFSETQ. The CDR3 is made up of 16 amino acids. V lost 5 bases to trimming and J lost 4 bases; unmatched junction nucleotides: 12.